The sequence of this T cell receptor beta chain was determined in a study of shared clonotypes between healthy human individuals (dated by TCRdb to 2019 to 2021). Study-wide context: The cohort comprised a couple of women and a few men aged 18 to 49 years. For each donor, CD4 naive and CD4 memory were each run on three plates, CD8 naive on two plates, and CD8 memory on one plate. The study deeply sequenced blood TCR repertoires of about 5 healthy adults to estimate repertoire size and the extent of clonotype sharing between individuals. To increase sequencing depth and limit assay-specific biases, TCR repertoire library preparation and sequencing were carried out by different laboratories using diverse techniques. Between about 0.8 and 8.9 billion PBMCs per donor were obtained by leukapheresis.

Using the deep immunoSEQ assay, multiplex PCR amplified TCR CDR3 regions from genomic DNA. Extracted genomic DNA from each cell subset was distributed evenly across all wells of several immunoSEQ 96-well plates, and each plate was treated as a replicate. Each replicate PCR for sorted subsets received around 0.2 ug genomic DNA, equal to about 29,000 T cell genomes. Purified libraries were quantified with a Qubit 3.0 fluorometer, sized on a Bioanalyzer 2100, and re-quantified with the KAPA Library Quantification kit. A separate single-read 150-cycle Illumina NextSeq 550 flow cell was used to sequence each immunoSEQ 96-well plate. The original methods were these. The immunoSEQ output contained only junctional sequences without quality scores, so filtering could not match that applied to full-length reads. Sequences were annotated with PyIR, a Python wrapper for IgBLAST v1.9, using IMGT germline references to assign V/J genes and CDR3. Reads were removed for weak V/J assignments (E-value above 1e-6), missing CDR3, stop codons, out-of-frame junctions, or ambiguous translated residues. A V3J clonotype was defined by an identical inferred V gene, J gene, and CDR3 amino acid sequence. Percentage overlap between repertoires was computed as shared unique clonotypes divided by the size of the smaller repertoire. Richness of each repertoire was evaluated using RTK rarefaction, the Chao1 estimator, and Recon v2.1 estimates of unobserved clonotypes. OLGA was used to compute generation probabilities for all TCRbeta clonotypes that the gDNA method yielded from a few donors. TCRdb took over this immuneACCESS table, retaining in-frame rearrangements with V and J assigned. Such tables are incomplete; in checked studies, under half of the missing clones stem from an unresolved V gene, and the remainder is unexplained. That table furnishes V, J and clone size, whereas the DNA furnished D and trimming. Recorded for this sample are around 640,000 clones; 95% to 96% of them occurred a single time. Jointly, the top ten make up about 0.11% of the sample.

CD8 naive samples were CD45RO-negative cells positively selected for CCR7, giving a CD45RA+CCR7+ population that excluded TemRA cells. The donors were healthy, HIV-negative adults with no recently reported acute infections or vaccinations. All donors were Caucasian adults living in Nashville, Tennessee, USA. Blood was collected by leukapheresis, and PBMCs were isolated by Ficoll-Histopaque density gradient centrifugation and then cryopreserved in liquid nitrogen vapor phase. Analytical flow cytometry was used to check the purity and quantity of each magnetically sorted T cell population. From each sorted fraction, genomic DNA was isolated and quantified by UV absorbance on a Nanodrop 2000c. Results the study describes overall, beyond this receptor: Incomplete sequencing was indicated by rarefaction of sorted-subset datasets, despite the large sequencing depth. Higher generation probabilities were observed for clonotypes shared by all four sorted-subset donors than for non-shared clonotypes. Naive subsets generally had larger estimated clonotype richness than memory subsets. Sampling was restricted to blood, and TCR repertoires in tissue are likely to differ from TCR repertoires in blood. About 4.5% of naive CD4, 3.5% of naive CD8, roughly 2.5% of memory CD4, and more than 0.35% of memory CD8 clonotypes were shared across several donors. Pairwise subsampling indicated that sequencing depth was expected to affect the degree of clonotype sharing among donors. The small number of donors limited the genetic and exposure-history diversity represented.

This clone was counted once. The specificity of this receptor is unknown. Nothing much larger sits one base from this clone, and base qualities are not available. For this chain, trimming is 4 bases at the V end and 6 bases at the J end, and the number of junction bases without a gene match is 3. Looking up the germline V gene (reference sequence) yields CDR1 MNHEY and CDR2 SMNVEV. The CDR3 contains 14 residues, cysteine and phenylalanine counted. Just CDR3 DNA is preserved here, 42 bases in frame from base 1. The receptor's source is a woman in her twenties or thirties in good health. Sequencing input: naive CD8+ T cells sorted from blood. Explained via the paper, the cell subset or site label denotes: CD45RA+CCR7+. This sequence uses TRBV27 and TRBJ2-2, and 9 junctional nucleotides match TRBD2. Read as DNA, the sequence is TGTGCCAGCAGTTATGGACTAGCGTCCGGGGAGCTGTTTTTT. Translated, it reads CASSYGLASGELFF.